This T cell receptor beta chain was sequenced during a study of T-cell reconstitution after alpha-beta-depleted transplantation in children. Overall study results and limits: Roughly two months post-transplant, alpha-beta T cells reportedly originated from several hundred graft clones that had expanded. Elevated TCRbeta diversity at day 60 was traced, in some patients, to surviving recipient T cells and thymic progenitors. It was newly produced T cells that mostly accounted for T-cell counts and diversity one year after transplant.

Unique molecular identifiers were used to barcode this TCRbeta library. TCRdb ran MiXCR on the PCR reads and lists one entry per CDR3 protein. The table lists approximately 500,000 distinct CDR3 sequences, 8% to 11% of them singletons. Germline V gives CDR1 KGHDR, CDR2 SFDVKD. The CDR3 sequence is 16 residues long. V lost 6 bases, J lost 0 bases, and 15 bases lay in between. This clonotype was detected ten times or more. Its antigen is undetermined. Sequences were derived from PBMCs, sampled before TCRalphabeta/CD19-depleted stem cell transplant. The receptor comes from a child aged 2-9 years with inherited bone marrow failure, due to receive a stem cell transplant. This chain joins TRBV24-1 and TRBJ2-3; D might be TRBD2 (7 bases). The CDR3 is CATSQLGGPSTDTQYF. CDR3 bases: TGTGCCACCAGTCAATTGGGGGGGCCTAGCACAGATACGCAGTATTTT.